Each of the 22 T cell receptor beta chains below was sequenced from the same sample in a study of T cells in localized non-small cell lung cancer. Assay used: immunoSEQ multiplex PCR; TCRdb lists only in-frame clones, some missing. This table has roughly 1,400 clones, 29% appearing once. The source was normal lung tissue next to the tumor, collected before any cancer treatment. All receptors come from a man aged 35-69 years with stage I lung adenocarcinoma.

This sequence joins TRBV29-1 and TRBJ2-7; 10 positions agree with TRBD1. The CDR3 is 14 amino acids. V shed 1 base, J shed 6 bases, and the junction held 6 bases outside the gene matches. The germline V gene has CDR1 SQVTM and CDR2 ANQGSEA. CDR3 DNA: TGCAGCGTTGAAGTGCCAGGACAGGGGGTCGAGCAGTACTTC. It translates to CSVEVPGQGVEQYF.

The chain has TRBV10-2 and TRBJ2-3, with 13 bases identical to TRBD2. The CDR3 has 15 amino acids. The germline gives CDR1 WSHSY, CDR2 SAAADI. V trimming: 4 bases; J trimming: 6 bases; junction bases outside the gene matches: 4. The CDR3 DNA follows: TGCGCCAGCAGTGGGACTAGCGGGAGAGGTGATACGCAGTATTTT. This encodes CASSGTSGRGDTQYF.

The CDR3 loop reads CASSQTQTSGRTADTQYF. CDR3 nucleotides: TGTGCCAGCAGCCAGACTCAGACTAGCGGGAGGACGGCAGATACGCAGTATTTT. The chain uses TRBV11-3 and TRBJ2-3; 13 nucleotides line up with TRBD2. CDR1 is SGHNT, CDR2 YENEEA, per germline. The V gene end was trimmed by 5 bases and the J gene end by 4 bases; junction bases not matched to a gene: 12. The CDR3 sequence is 18 residues long.

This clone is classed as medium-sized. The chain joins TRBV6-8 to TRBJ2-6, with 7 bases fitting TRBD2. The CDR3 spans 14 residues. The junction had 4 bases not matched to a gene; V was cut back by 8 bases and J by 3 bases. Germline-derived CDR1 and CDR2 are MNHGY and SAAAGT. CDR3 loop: CASGSGVGANVLTF. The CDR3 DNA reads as TGTGCCAGCGGGAGCGGGGTTGGGGCCAACGTCCTGACTTTC.

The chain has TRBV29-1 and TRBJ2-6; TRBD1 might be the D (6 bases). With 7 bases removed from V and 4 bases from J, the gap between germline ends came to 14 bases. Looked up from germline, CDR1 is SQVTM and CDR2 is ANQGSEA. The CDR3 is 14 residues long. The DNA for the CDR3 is TGCAGCGCAACTCAGGGGAGCGGGGCCAACGTCCTGACTTTC. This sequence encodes CSATQGSGANVLTF.

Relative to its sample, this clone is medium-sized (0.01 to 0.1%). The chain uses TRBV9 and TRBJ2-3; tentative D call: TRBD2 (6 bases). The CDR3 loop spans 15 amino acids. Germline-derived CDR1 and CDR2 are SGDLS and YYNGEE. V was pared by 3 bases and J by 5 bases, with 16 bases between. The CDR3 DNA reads TGTGCCAGCAGCGCCCAGGGACTGCAGGTAGATACGCAGTATTTT. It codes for CASSAQGLQVDTQYF.

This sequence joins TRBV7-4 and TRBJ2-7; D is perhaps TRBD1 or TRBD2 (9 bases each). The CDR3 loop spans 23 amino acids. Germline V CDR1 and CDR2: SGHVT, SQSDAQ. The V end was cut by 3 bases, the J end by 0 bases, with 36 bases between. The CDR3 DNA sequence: TGTGCCAGCAGCTTGGCCAGGCACACAGGGGGCACAGCGGGAGGTACCGACTCCTACGAGCAGTACTTC. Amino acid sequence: CASSLARHTGGTAGGTDSYEQYF.

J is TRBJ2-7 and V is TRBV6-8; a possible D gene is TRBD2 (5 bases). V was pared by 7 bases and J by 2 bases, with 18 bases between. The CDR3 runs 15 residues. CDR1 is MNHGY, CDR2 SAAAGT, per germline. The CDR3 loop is CASNHHNGGTYEQYF. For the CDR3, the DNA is TGTGCCAGCAACCACCATAATGGAGGCACCTACGAGCAGTACTTC.

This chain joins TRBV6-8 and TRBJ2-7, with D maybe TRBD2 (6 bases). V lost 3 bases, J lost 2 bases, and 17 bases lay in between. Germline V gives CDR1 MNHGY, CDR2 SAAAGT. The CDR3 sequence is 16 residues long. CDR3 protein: CASSYTRSGPTYEQYF. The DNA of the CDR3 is TGTGCCAGCAGTTATACTCGGAGCGGGCCTACCTACGAGCAGTACTTC.

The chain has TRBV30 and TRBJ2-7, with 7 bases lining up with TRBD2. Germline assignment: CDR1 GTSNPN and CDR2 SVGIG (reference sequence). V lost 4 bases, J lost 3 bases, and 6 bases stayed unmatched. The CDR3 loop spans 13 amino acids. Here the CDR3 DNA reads TGTGCCTGGAACTCTGGGGGGGGCTACGAGCAGTACTTC. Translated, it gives CAWNSGGGYEQYF.

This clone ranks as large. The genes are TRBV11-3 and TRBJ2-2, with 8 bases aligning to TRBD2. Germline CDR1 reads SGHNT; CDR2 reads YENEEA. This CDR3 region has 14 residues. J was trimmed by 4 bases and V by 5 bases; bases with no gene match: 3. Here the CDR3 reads CASSLREGTGELFF. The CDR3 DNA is TGTGCCAGCAGCCTTCGGGAGGGCACCGGGGAGCTGTTTTTT.

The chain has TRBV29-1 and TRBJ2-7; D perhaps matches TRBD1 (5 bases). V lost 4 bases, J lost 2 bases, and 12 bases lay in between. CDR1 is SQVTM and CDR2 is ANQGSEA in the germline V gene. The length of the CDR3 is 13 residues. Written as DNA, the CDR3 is TGCAGCGTTGCCGTGGGGCTTACCTACGAGCAGTACTTC. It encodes CSVAVGLTYEQYF.

The CDR3 here is CAWSVLGRGELFF. The DNA of the CDR3 is TGTGCCTGGAGTGTACTGGGGAGGGGGGAGCTGTTTTTT. The genes are TRBV30 and TRBJ2-2; the D gene is possibly TRBD2 (6 bases). Germline V gives CDR1 GTSNPN, CDR2 SVGIG (reference sequence). V was shortened by 0 bases and J by 8 bases, with 10 bases between the two germline ends. This CDR3 is 13 amino acids long.

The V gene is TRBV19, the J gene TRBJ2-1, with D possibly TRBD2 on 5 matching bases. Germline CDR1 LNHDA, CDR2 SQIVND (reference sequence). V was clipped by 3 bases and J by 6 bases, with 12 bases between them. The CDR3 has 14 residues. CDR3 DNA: TGTGCCAGTAGTATGGCCGGGAACCTCAATGAGCAGTTCTTC. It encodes CASSMAGNLNEQFF.

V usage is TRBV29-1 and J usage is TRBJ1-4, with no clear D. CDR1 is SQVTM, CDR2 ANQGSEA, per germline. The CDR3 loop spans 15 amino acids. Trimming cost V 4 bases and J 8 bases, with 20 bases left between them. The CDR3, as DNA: TGCAGCGTTGTATCTATGAGAGGTCGAGGGGAAAAACTGTTTTTT. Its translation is CSVVSMRGRGEKLFF.

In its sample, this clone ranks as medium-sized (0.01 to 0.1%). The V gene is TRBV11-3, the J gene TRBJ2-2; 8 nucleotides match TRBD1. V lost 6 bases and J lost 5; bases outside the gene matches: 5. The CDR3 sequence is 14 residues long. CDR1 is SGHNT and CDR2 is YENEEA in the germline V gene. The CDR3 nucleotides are TGTGCCAGCAGACCAGGGGGCCAAACCGGGGAGCTGTTTTTT. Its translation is CASRPGGQTGELFF.

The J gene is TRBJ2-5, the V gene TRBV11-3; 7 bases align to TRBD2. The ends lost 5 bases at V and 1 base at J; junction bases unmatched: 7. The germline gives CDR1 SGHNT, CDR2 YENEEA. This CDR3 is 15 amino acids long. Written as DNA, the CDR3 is TGTGCCAGCAGCCAGGCTAGCGGCATCCAAGAGACCCAGTACTTC. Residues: CASSQASGIQETQYF.

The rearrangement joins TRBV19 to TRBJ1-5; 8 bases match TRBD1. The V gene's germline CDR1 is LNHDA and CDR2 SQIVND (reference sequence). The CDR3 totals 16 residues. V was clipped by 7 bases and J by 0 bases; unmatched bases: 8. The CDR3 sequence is CASTGQGSYSNQPQHF. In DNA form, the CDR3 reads TGTGCCAGTACAGGACAGGGCAGCTATAGCAATCAGCCCCAGCATTTT. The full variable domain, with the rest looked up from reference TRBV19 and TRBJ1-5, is DGGITQSPKYLFRKEGQNVTLSCEQNLNHDAMYWYRQDPGQGLRLIYYSQIVNDFQKGDIAEGYSVSREKKESFPLTVTSAQKNPTAFYLCASTGQGSYSNQPQHFGDGTRLSIL.

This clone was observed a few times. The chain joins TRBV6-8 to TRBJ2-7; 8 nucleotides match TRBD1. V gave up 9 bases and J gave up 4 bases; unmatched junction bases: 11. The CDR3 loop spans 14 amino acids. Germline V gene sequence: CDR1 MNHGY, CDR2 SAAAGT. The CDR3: CASRPGGADYEQYF. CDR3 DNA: TGTGCCAGTAGACCAGGGGGCGCGGATTACGAGCAGTACTTC.

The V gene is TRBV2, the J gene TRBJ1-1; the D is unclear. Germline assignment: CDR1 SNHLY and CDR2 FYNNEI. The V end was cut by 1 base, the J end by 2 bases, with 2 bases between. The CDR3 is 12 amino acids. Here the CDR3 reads CASSEGNTEAFF. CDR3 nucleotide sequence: TGTGCCAGCAGTGAAGGAAACACTGAAGCTTTCTTT.

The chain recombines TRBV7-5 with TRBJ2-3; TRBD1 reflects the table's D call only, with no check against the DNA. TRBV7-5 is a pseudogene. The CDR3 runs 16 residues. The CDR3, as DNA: TGTGCCAGCAGCTCATCCGGGACAGACCTCACAGATACGCAGTATTTT. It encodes CASSSSGTDLTDTQYF.

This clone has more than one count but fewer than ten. DNA of the CDR3: TGCAGCGCCCGGACCACTAGCGGGAGGTCGACAGATACGCAGTATTTT. Protein sequence: CSARTTSGRSTDTQYF. This chain joins TRBV29-1 and TRBJ2-3; the match to TRBD2 covers 12 bases. This CDR3 has 16 amino acids. With 7 bases clipped from V and 3 bases from J, the junction kept 11 bases outside the gene matches. The germline V gene has CDR1 SQVTM and CDR2 ANQGSEA.